This T cell receptor (beta chain) was sequenced during a study of shared clonotypes between healthy human individuals. CD45RO-negative cells were positively selected for CCR7, leaving out terminally differentiated effector memory CD45RA+ cells. Donors included only healthy HIV-negative adults lacking recent acute infections or vaccinations. Only one count was recorded for this clone. Its specificity is unknown. The table came from immunoSEQ multiplex PCR; TCRdb's copy has only in-frame clones and leaves some out. This table holds hundreds of thousands of clones, roughly 96% found once. The study's findings and limits: Sample collection involved blood only; tissue repertoires are likely different. Some clonotypes were shared by all four sorted-subset donors, while others were not shared. The non-shared ones had lower generation probabilities than the shared ones.

Germline V gene data show CDR1 as MNHEY and CDR2 as SMNVEV (reference sequence). This CDR3 spans 16 amino acids. V gave up 4 bases and J gave up 2 bases; unmatched junction bases: 5. The genes are TRBV27 and TRBJ2-3; 11 nucleotides align to TRBD2. This receptor was taken from a woman in her 30s in good health. Sequencing used naive CD8+ T cells sorted from blood. CDR3 amino acids: CASSSPLAGATDTQYF. The CDR3 DNA reads TGTGCCAGCAGTTCACCACTAGCGGGAGCCACAGATACGCAGTATTTT.